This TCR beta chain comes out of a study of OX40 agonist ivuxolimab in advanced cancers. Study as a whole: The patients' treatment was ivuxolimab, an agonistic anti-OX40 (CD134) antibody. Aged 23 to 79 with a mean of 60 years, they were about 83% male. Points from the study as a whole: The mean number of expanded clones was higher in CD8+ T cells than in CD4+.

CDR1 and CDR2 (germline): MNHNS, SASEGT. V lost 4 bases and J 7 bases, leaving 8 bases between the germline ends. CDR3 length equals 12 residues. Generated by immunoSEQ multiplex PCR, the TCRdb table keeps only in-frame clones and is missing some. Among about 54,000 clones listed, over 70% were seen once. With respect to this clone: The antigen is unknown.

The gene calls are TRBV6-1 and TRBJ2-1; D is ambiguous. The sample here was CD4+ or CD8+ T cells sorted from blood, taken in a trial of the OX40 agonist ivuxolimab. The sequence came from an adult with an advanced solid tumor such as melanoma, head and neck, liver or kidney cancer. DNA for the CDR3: TGTGCCAGCAGTGTGTACTCAAATGAGCAGTTCTTC. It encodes CASSVYSNEQFF.